The rows below give T cell receptor beta chains drawn from one sample of a study of control samples from healthy donors and cancer patients. Measured with immunoSEQ multiplex PCR; TCRdb has only the in-frame clones, and not every one. The sample yields about 190,000 clones, approximately 91% seen once. What was sequenced was blood. Receptor source: a man aged 30 to 45 in good health. Each CDR3 is given with its conserved first and last residue. The order of the fields is D gene, V gene, clone size, J gene, CDR3 DNA, CDR3 protein. D genes are given only for firm matches. Size is stated for part of the rows, as once, few or many counts, or as a class when the clone is expanded.

>.|TRBV10-2|.|TRBJ1-5
TGCGCCAGCAGTGAGTCGGACACCAATCAGCCCCAGCATTTT
CASSESDTNQPQHF
>TRBD1|TRBV14|once|TRBJ1-4
TGTGCCAGCAGCCAGCGGACAGGGATAGATGAAAAACTGTTTTTT
CASSQRTGIDEKLFF
>TRBD1|TRBV5-1|.|TRBJ2-2
TGCGCCAGCAGCGCTAATACAGGGGTTGGCGGGGAGCTGTTTTTT
CASSANTGVGGELFF
>.|TRBV18|once|TRBJ2-3
TGTGCCAGCTCACCACGCCCAGATACGCAGTATTTT
CASSPRPDTQYF
>.|TRBV11-2|.|TRBJ1-2
TGTGCCAGCAGTAGGCTCAGTGGGGGGGTCGGAGGCTACACCTTC
CASSRLSGGVGGYTF
>TRBD1|TRBV29-1|once|TRBJ2-7
TGCAGCGTGGGGACAGGGCTGAGCGAGCAGTACTTC
CSVGTGLSEQYF
>.|TRBV6-5|.|TRBJ1-6
TGTGCCAGCAGGATGCGGGATTTATATAATTCACCCCTCCACTTT
CASRMRDLYNSPLHF
>.|TRBV5-1|.|TRBJ2-7
TGCGCCAGCGCCCTCCTTGGCGGGTTGTACGAGCAGTACTTC
CASALLGGLYEQYF
>.|TRBV19|.|TRBJ1-3
TGTGCCAGTACAGTCGGAAACACCATATATTTT
CASTVGNTIYF
>.|TRBV7-6|.|TRBJ1-4
TGTGCCAGCAGCTTAAGCGACAGGCCCCAAAATGAAAAACTGTTTTTT
CASSLSDRPQNEKLFF
>TRBD1|TRBV27|once|TRBJ1-2
TGTGCCAGCAGTTTTGTAGGACAGGGAGGCGGTGGCTACACCTTC
CASSFVGQGGGGYTF
>.|TRBV20-1|.|TRBJ2-1
TGCAGTGCTAGTCGCGCAAGGAGGGGGACATCTCCCAATGAGCAGTTCTTC
CSASRARRGTSPNEQFF
>.|TRBV10-3|.|TRBJ1-1
TGTGCCATCAAGGAAGTGAACACTGAAGCTTTCTTT
CAIKEVNTEAFF
>.|TRBV27|.|TRBJ2-2
TGTGCCAGCTCCTTTAATCAGGGTGGGGAGCTGTTTTTT
CASSFNQGGELFF
>.|TRBV6-1|.|TRBJ1-5
TGTGCCAGCAGTGAAGAAATTACAGGTCAAAGGCCCCAGCATTTT
CASSEEITGQRPQHF
>TRBD1|TRBV30|.|TRBJ1-6
TGTGCCTGGAGTGTAGCGGACAGGGTCTATAATTCACCCCTCCACTTT
CAWSVADRVYNSPLHF
>.|TRBV6-2/TRBV6-3|.|TRBJ1-5
TGTGCCAGCAGTTACGTCTTAGGGACTCAGATCAGCAATCAGCCCCAGCATTTT
CASSYVLGTQISNQPQHF
>.|TRBV21-1|.|TRBJ1-1
TGTGCCAGCAGCAAATTAGTTAGGAGCACTGAAGCTTTCTTT
CASSKLVRSTEAFF
>.|TRBV5-1|.|TRBJ2-1
TGCGCCAGCAGCCCCTCGCCCACAGGGTTTGGGGGATATGAGCAGTTCTTC
CASSPSPTGFGGYEQFF
>.|TRBV14|once|TRBJ1-6
TGTGCCAGCAGCCAAGATATTCGGGCGCGGAGGAATTCACCCCTCCACTTT
CASSQDIRARRNSPLHF
>TRBD1|TRBV7-9|.|TRBJ1-6
TGTGCCAGCAGCTTACCCCTAAAAGACAGGGCGGAGAATTCACCCCTCCACTTT
CASSLPLKDRAENSPLHF
>.|TRBV3-1/TRBV3-2|.|TRBJ1-3
TGTGCCAGCAGCCAAGATGTAGGCTCTGGAAACACCATATATTTT
CASSQDVGSGNTIYF
>.|TRBV9|.|TRBJ1-5
TGTGCCAGCAGCGTAGAAGGGGCGGGTCAGCCCCAGCATTTT
CASSVEGAGQPQHF
>.|TRBV7-8|few|TRBJ2-3
TGTGCCAGCAGCCCAGACACCACAGATACGCAGTATTTT
CASSPDTTDTQYF